The TCR beta chain under discussion was sequenced for a study of identical twins. This CDR3 spans 14 amino acids. J was trimmed by 4 bases and V by 6 bases; bases with no gene match: 5. The germline CDR1 and CDR2 sequences are DFQATT and SNEGSKA (reference sequence). This clonotype was recorded at least ten times. TCRdb redid the calling of the 5' RACE reads with MiXCR, one entry per CDR3 protein. The table shows more than 1.5 million distinct CDR3 sequences, with under 35% occurring only once. The sequencing input was cord blood. The genes are TRBV20-1 and TRBJ2-7; TRBD2 aligns across 14 bases. This sequence originates from a newborn girl in good health. Here the CDR3 DNA reads TGCAGTGCCCCGACTAGCGGGAGGGATTACGAGCAGTACTTC. This encodes CSAPTSGRDYEQYF.